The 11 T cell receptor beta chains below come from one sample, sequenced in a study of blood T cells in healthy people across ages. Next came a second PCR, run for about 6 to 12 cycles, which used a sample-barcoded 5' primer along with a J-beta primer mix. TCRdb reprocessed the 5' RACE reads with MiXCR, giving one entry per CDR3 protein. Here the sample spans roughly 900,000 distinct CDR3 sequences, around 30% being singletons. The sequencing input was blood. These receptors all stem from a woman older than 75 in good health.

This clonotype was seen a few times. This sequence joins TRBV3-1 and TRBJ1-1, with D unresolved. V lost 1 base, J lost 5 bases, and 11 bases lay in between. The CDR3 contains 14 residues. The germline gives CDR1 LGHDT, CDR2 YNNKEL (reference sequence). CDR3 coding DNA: TGTGCCAGCAGCCAAGGGAGGGCGCAGACTGAAGCTTTCTTT. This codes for CASSQGRAQTEAFF.

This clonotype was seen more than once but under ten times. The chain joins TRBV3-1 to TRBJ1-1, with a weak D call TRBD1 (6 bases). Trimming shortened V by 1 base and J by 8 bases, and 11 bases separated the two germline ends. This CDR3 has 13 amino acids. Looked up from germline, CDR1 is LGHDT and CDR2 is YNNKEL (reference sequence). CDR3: CASSQGVRGEAFF. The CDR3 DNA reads TGTGCCAGCAGCCAAGGAGTCAGGGGAGAAGCTTTCTTT.

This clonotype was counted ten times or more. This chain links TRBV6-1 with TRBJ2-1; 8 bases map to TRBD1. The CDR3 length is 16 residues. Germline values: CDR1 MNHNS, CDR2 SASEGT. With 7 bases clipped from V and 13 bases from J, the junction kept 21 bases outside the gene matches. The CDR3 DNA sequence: TGTGCCAGCAAACACTACCCGGGACAGGCCTTCCCCCGTCAGTTCTTC. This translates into CASKHYPGQAFPRQFF.

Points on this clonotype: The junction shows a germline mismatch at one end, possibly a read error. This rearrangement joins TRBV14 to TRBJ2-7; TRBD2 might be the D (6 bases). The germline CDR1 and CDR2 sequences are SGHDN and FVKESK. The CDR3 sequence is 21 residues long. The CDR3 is CASSKDLRPRVSSGTTYEQYF. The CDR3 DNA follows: TGTGCCAGCAGCAAAGACCTAAGGCCGAGGGTGAGTAGCGGAACAACCTACGAGCAGTACTTC.

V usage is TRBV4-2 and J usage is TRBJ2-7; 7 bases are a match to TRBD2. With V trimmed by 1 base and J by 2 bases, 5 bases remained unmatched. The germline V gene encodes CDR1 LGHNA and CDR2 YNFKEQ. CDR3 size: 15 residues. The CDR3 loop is CASSQAGREPYEQYF. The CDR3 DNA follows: TGTGCCAGCAGCCAAGCCGGGCGGGAGCCCTACGAGCAGTACTTC.

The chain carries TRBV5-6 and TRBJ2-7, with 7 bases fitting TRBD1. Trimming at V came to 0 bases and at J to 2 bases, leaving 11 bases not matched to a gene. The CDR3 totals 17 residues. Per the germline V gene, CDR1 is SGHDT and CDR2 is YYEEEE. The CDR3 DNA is TGTGCCAGCAGCTTGGAGGGGGCGGCAGGGGTCACCTACGAGCAGTACTTC. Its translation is CASSLEGAAGVTYEQYF.

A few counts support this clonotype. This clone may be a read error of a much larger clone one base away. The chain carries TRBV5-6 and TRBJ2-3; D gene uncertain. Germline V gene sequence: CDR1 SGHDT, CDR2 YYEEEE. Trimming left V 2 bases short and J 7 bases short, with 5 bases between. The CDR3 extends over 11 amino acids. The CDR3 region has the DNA TGTGCCAGCAGCTTAAGGCATACGCAGTATTTT. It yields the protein CASSLRHTQYF.

The CDR3 protein is CASSQGGSADTQYF. CDR3 coding DNA: TGTGCCAGCAGTCAAGGGGGGAGTGCAGATACGCAGTATTTT. V is TRBV7-8 and J is TRBJ2-3; D might be TRBD1 or TRBD2, each matching 6 bases. Germline V gene sequence: CDR1 SGHVS, CDR2 FQNEAQ. Trimming removed 6 bases from V and 4 bases from J, with 14 bases in between. This CDR3 region has 14 residues.

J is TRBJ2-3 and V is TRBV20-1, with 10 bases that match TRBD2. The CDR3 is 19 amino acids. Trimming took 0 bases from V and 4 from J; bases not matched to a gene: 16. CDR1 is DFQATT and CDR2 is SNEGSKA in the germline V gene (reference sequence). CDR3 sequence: CSARDKGGPSGGGADTQYF. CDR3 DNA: TGCAGTGCTAGAGATAAGGGAGGGCCTAGCGGGGGTGGGGCAGATACGCAGTATTTT.

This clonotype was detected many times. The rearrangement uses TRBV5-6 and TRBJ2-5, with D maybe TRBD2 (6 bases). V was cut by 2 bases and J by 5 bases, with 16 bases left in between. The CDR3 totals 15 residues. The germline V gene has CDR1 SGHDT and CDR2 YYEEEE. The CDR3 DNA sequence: TGTGCCAGCAGCTTCTCGACTAGTGAGAGGGAGACCCAGTACTTC. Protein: CASSFSTSERETQYF.

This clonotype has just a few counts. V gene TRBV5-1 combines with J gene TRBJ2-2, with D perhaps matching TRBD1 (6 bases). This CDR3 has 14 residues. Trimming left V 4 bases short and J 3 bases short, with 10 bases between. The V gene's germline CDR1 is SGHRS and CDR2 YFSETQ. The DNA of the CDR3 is TGCGCCAGCAGCAGTTCAGGGGACACCGGGGAGCTGTTTTTT. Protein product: CASSSSGDTGELFF.